A single sample gave rise to the 5 T cell receptor beta chains below, sequenced in a study of patients and donors after allogeneic stem cell transplantation (dated by TCRdb to between 2020 and 2021). Libraries were prepared through RT-PCR. The data were produced on a NextSeq 550. TCRdb redid the processing of the public reads, applying fastp at Q25 and MiXCR, and retained in-frame beta chains. A single entry per CDR3 protein holds the most common genes and DNA from its merged rows. Here the sample has about 34,000 distinct CDR3 sequences; less than 45% occur a single time. Around 80% of the sample comes from the top ten. Sequenced input: blood, either unsorted or a sorted T cell fraction (not recorded which). The source of these receptors is a human donor who was either an allogeneic HSCT recipient or a stem cell or donor lymphocyte infusion donor (not recorded which). It is not recorded whose cells these are; they may come from a transplant donor.

This clonotype is deemed medium-sized. V usage is TRBV24-1 and J usage is TRBJ1-2, with D unclear. This CDR3 spans 13 amino acids. The V end lost 6 bases, the J end lost 6 bases, and 13 bases lay between the germline ends. Germline loops: CDR1 KGHDR, CDR2 SFDVKD. The CDR3 region is CATSSRRSDGYTF. CDR3 DNA sequence: TGTGCCACCAGTTCAAGGCGGTCTGATGGCTACACCTTC.

There are a few counts of this clonotype. V is TRBV4-3 and J is TRBJ2-7; D perhaps matches TRBD2 (6 bases). Trimming took 0 bases from V and 6 from J, leaving 15 bases between them. The CDR3 is made up of 15 amino acids. From germline, CDR1 is LGHNA and CDR2 YSLEER. CDR3 DNA sequence: TGCGCCAGCAGCCAAGATAGGTATCGGGGGATCGAGCAGTACTTC. Protein: CASSQDRYRGIEQYF.

This clonotype was picked up a small number of times. The chain uses TRBV12-3 or TRBV12-4 and TRBJ1-2; no reliable D call. Between the trimmed V and J ends, which lost 1 base and 4 bases, there was a span of 19 bases. CDR3 length: 17 amino acids. The CDR3 here is CASSLGGRKGPGYGYTF. The DNA of the CDR3 is TGTGCCAGCAGTTTAGGAGGCAGGAAGGGCCCTGGCTATGGCTACACCTTC.

The V and J genes are TRBV10-3 and TRBJ2-1; TRBD2 matches 8 bases. Germline V lookup: CDR1 ENHRY, CDR2 SYGVKD. The V gene end was trimmed by 3 bases and the J gene end by 7 bases; junction bases not matched to a gene: 8. The CDR3 covers 15 residues. The CDR3 bases are TGTGCCATCAGTGACCTAGCGGGTCAAGCTAATGAGCAGTTCTTC. Translating it yields CAISDLAGQANEQFF.

This clonotype showed up just a few times. J is TRBJ2-3 and V is TRBV7-2; D is undetermined. The CDR3 extends over 14 amino acids. Germline CDR1 reads SGHTA; CDR2 reads FQGNSA. Trimming took off 1 base at V and 4 bases at J, with 9 bases between the two ends. The CDR3 nucleotides are TGTGCCAGCAGCTTAGGACCCTTCTCAGATACGCAGTATTTT. It specifies CASSLGPFSDTQYF.